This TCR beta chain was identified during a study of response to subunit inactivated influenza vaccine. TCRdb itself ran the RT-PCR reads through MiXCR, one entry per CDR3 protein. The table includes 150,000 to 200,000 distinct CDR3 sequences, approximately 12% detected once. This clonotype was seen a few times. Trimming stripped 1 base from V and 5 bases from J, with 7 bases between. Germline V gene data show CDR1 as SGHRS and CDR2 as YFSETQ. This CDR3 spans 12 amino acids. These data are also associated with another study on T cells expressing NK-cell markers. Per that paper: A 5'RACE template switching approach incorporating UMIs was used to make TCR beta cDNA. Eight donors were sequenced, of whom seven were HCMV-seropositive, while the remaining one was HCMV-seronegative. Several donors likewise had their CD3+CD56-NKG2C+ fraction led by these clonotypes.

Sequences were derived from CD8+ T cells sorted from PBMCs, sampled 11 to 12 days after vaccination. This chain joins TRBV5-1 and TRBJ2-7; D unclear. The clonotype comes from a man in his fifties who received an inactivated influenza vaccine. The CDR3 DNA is TGCGCCAGCAGCTTGTTTCGGGACGAGCAGTACTTC. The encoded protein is CASSLFRDEQYF.